This TCR beta chain was sequenced in a study of spatial heterogeneity in lung cancer (dated by TCRdb to 2018 to 2020). About the investigation overall: Beta-chain transcripts were consistently detected in greater numbers than alpha-chain transcripts, which likely reflects a higher abundance of beta-chain transcripts. In the raw uncorrected reads, each unique combination of TCR and UMI appeared more than ten times on average. In non-small cell lung cancer, the study quantitatively compared TCR alpha and beta repertoires across several tumor regions, matched nontumor lung, and blood. Nonsynonymous mutation counts, determined by whole-exome sequencing of tumor tissue, were related to TCR repertoire features. Both alpha and beta chains were TCR-sequenced in samples taken at surgery, namely 220 tumor regions, fewer than 85 matched nontumor lung samples and approximately 51 PBMC samples. The full study reports these points: Additional single-cell paired TCR alpha and beta sequencing was considered necessary to confirm, at a functional level, the hypothesis that regional TCRs recognize regional mutations. Ubiquitous expanded tumor TCRs showed up in blood more often at tumor resection than at routine follow-up.

This clonotype has a count of ten or more. Its specific antigen is unknown. The input lacks base qualities; no much larger clone sits a single base away. The receptor library was made with 5' RACE. The sample was run on a NextSeq 500. To allow correction of PCR and sequencing errors, the TCR library protocol tagged every TCR cDNA molecule with a unique molecular identifier. On the authors' methods: TCR identification, UMI-based error correction and CDR3 extraction were all carried out with Decombinator tools. TCRs above a frequency of 2 per 1,000, corresponding to the top 1% of the tumor frequency distribution, were defined as expanded. Renyi diversity was calculated using the R vegan package after each repertoire was subsampled 100 times to 5,000 TCRs. CDR3 similarity networks were constructed using string-kernel similarity of amino acid triplets, with links drawn between CDR3s whose pairwise similarity was above 0.82. The raw public data were reprocessed by TCRdb itself: fastp quality trimming at Q25, MiXCR clonotype calling, in-frame beta chains only. Identical CDR3 proteins give one entry, which carries the most common genes and DNA. The V and J calls reflect TCRdb's pipeline rather than the authors' work. This sample is represented by 22,000 or so distinct CDR3 sequences; 3.5% to 5.5% of them were singletons. The top ten clones comprise 30% to 35% of the sample.

This sample's time point label indicates: sample taken at primary tumor resection. Without any cell sorting, TCR sequencing was performed on whole RNA extracted either from tumor and nontumor lung tissue or from cryopreserved PBMC samples. Donors were around 71 patients with early-stage, untreated non-small cell lung cancer from the lung TRACERx cohort. Patients were selected for TCR sequencing only if sufficient RNA was available from at least two tumor regions. The clonotype comes from a male donor with early-stage non-small cell lung cancer. The sample was PBMCs, taken at surgery.

The DNA reads TGCGCCATCCAGGCTACACCGGGACTAGCGATGAATCGGGAGACCCAGTACTTC. Translated, this gives CAIQATPGLAMNRETQYF. The rearrangement joined TRBV10-1 to TRBJ2-5, with 10 bases matching TRBD2. There are 18 amino acids in the CDR3, from cysteine to phenylalanine inclusive. Of all the DNA, just the CDR3 is kept, 54 bases in frame from base 1. V trim: 10 bases; J trim: 5 bases; unmatched bases: 22. Based on the germline V gene (reference sequence), the CDR1 and CDR2 sequences are WNHNN and SYGVQD.